The clone carrying this T cell receptor (beta chain) was detected many times. TCRdb re-analysed the RT-PCR reads in MiXCR, keeping a single row per CDR3 protein. The sample includes around 240,000 distinct CDR3 sequences, around 14% of them seen just once. With 0 bases removed from V and 8 bases from J, the gap between germline ends came to 5 bases. CDR1 and CDR2 from the germline V gene are SGHRS and YFSETQ. The CDR3 has 11 residues. These data belong to a study of patients and donors after allogeneic stem cell transplantation. This TCR derives from a human donor who was either an allogeneic HSCT recipient or a stem cell or donor lymphocyte infusion donor (not recorded which). It is not recorded whose cells these are; they may come from a transplant donor. Sequences were obtained from blood, either unsorted or a sorted T cell fraction (not recorded which). The chain is built from TRBV5-1 and TRBJ1-1; D gene uncertain. The chain's CDR3 is CASSLEQEAFF. For the CDR3, the DNA is TGCGCCAGCAGCTTGGAACAAGAAGCTTTCTTT. Variable domain in full (rest from reference TRBV5-1 and TRBJ1-1): KAGVTQTPRYLIKTRGQQVTLSCSPISGHRSVSWYQQTPGQGLQFLFEYFSETQRNKGNFPGRFSGRQFSNSRSEMNVSTLELGDSALYLCASSLEQEAFFGQGTRLTVV.